This is a list of T cell receptor beta chains from one sample in a study of blood T cell repertoires in COVID-19. Produced via immunoSEQ multiplex PCR; TCRdb's table is partial and in-frame only. This table has tens of thousands of clones, around nine tenths appearing once. The sequenced sample consisted of peripheral blood. The receptors were gathered from a human donor in a cohort sampled during active COVID-19. The CDR3 runs from the conserved cysteine through the conserved F or W. The D gene is left open where the match is weak. Size tells how often a clone was seen (once, few, many) or the class of an expanded clone, and some rows leave it out.

TGTGCCAGCACCGGGGGTAGAAACTACGAGCAGTACTTC	CASTGGRNYEQYF	NA	NA	TRBV28	TRBJ2-7
TGTGCCAGCAGTGCCCGGGGTAACAATGAGCAGTTCTTC	CASSARGNNEQFF	NA	NA	TRBV28	TRBJ2-1
TGTGCCAGCAGTCGCTACCCAACCTACGAGCAGTACTTC	CASSRYPTYEQYF	NA	once	TRBV7-9	TRBJ2-7
TGCGCCAGCAGCCCCGGACAGGTAAGCTCCTACGAGCAGTACTTC	CASSPGQVSSYEQYF	TRBD1	once	TRBV5-1	TRBJ2-7
TGTGCCAGTAGTATCTCGGGGGGCAGATCCGGAGAGACCCAGTACTTC	CASSISGGRSGETQYF	NA	once	TRBV19	TRBJ2-5
TGTGCCATCAGCGAGGGAGAGGACACCGGGGAGCTGTTTTTT	CAISEGEDTGELFF	NA	NA	TRBV10-3	TRBJ2-2
TGTGCCAGCAGCTTAGTAACAGGAATCTCCTACGAGCAGTACTTC	CASSLVTGISYEQYF	NA	NA	TRBV11-2	TRBJ2-7
TGCGCCAGCAGCCTTAGCGGGGGCTACGAGCAGTACTTC	CASSLSGGYEQYF	TRBD2	NA	TRBV5-1	TRBJ2-7
TGCGCCAGCAGCAGGGAGGGGCAGTACAATGAGCAGTTCTTC	CASSREGQYNEQFF	TRBD2	NA	TRBV5-1	TRBJ2-1
TGTGCCAGCAGTAGGGACACTGGAAGAGGGGGCTACACCTTC	CASSRDTGRGGYTF	NA	NA	TRBV6-5	TRBJ1-2
TGTGCCAGCAGCCCATGGGGCAGCACCAACACTGAAGCTTTCTTT	CASSPWGSTNTEAFF	NA	NA	TRBV5-5	TRBJ1-1
TGTGCTAGTGATGCAGGGCGCAATCAGCCCCAGCATTTT	CASDAGRNQPQHF	NA	NA	TRBV12-5	TRBJ1-5
TGTGCCAGCAGGGACAGTCTTAGCAATCAGCCCCAGCATTTT	CASRDSLSNQPQHF	NA	NA	TRBV28	TRBJ1-5
TGTGCCAGCAGTTACGGCGGGGGGGCATACGACGAGCAGTTCTTC	CASSYGGGAYDEQFF	TRBD2	few	TRBV6-2/TRBV6-3	TRBJ2-1
TGTGCCAGCAGCTATACAACAGGGTTCCTTAACACCGGGGAGCTGTTTTTT	CASSYTTGFLNTGELFF	NA	NA	TRBV11-2	TRBJ2-2
TGTGCCAGCAGGGCCCTCCAGGGGCAGGCAGATACGCAGTATTTT	CASRALQGQADTQYF	NA	NA	TRBV6-5	TRBJ2-3
TGTGCCAGCAGCCTAACGCTCCAGGGGGCGTCGGGCTACACCTTC	CASSLTLQGASGYTF	TRBD1	NA	TRBV28	TRBJ1-2
TGTGCCAGCAGGCAAGGCGGGACGAACTATGGCTACACCTTC	CASRQGGTNYGYTF	NA	NA	TRBV7-9	TRBJ1-2
TGTGCCAGCTCACTCCGCCGACAGGGCAACACCCCTAACGTCGGCTACGAGCAGTACTTC	CASSLRRQGNTPNVGYEQYF	TRBD1	once	TRBV18	TRBJ2-7
TGCGCCAGCAGCTTCCCGGAGGGTGAAAAACTGTTTTTT	CASSFPEGEKLFF	NA	few	TRBV5-1	TRBJ1-4
TGTGCCAGCAGTTATCGGGGAGGGCCGGATACGCAGTATTTT	CASSYRGGPDTQYF	TRBD2	NA	TRBV28	TRBJ2-3
TGTGCCAGCAGTTTATGGACCGGGACAGGGAATAATGAAGCTTTCTTT	CASSLWTGTGNNEAFF	TRBD1	NA	TRBV28	TRBJ1-1
TGTGCCAGCAGCCCCTCAGTAGGACTAGCTCCAGATACGCAGTATTTT	CASSPSVGLAPDTQYF	TRBD2	NA	TRBV9	TRBJ2-3
TGTGCCAGCAGCCGTTCCTCCCTCCTAGACGAGCAGTACTTC	CASSRSSLLDEQYF	NA	NA	TRBV5-4	TRBJ2-7
TGTGCCAGTAGTCTCCTGGGGCGGAACACTGAAGCTTTCTTT	CASSLLGRNTEAFF	NA	NA	TRBV19	TRBJ1-1
TGTGCCAGCAGCGTAGGGCGGGGGCCATCGGATACGCAGTATTTT	CASSVGRGPSDTQYF	NA	NA	TRBV9	TRBJ2-3
TGTGCCAGTAGTACCAGGGGTACGGAGACCCAGTACTTC	CASSTRGTETQYF	NA	NA	TRBV19	TRBJ2-5
TGTGCCAGCAGCGTGGAGGGAGGACAGAACACTGAAGCTTTCTTT	CASSVEGGQNTEAFF	NA	NA	TRBV9	TRBJ1-1
TGCGCCAGCAGCTCCCAGCCCCTAGCGCGAGAGACCCAGTACTTC	CASSSQPLARETQYF	NA	NA	TRBV5-1	TRBJ2-5
TGTGCCAGCAGCGCGAGACAGGGGAGGGCAGATACGCAGTATTTT	CASSARQGRADTQYF	NA	NA	TRBV9	TRBJ2-3
TGTGCCAGCAGTTACTCGGGACAAACAAATCAGCCCCAGCATTTT	CASSYSGQTNQPQHF	NA	once	TRBV6-6	TRBJ1-5
TGCAGTGTCCAGGGATTTTATGGCTACACCTTC	CSVQGFYGYTF	NA	NA	TRBV20-1	TRBJ1-2
TGTGCCTGGAGTGTAATGGGACAGGTTAATCAGCCCCAGCATTTT	CAWSVMGQVNQPQHF	TRBD1	NA	TRBV30	TRBJ1-5
TGTGCCAGCAGTTTGTGGGGTCTCGGGACAGGTCCCGGGGAGCTGTTTTTT	CASSLWGLGTGPGELFF	TRBD1	NA	TRBV28	TRBJ2-2
TGCGCCAGCAGCTCTGGAGGGGTTAGAGATACGCAGTATTTT	CASSSGGVRDTQYF	NA	medium-sized	TRBV5-1	TRBJ2-3
TGTGCCAGCTCACCCGCTCCGTCTGGACAGGGAGCTTTCTTT	CASSPAPSGQGAFF	TRBD1	NA	TRBV18	TRBJ1-1
TGTGCCAGCAGTTTAGGAGGGGAGCTCGGTCCCAGGTACTTC	CASSLGGELGPRYF	NA	NA	TRBV28	TRBJ2-5
TGTGCCAGTAGTCCACTAAGCGGGGCATACAATGAGCAGTTCTTC	CASSPLSGAYNEQFF	TRBD2	NA	TRBV19	TRBJ2-1
TGTGCCAGCAGTTACTCGATACCCGGGAGTACCGGGGAGCTGTTTTTT	CASSYSIPGSTGELFF	NA	NA	TRBV6-5	TRBJ2-2
TGTGCCACCAGTGAGGCCGGGACACCGCTCGGGGAGCTGTTTTTT	CATSEAGTPLGELFF	NA	NA	TRBV24-1	TRBJ2-2
TGTGCCAGCTCACGACTTCGGTTAGGACTAGAAAACAACGTGGGGGAGCTGTTTTTT	CASSRLRLGLENNVGELFF	TRBD2	NA	TRBV18	TRBJ2-2
TGTGCCAGCAGTCCATCCTACCGGGACAGGCCTTCCGGGGAGCTGTTTTTT	CASSPSYRDRPSGELFF	TRBD1	NA	TRBV27	TRBJ2-2
TGTGCCAGCAGCTTAGGGGGGACAGGGCGTGGTGAAAAACTGTTTTTT	CASSLGGTGRGEKLFF	TRBD1	NA	TRBV7-9	TRBJ1-4
TGTGCCAGCAGTTCCCGGACTAGCGGGTTGAACGAGCAGTACTTC	CASSSRTSGLNEQYF	TRBD2	NA	TRBV27	TRBJ2-7
TGTGCCAGCTCAACCGGGGGGACAGGGAGCAATCAGCCCCAGCATTTT	CASSTGGTGSNQPQHF	TRBD1	NA	TRBV18	TRBJ1-5
TGTGCCAGCAGCGTATCGGACAGGGGGCGGGTTGGCTACACCTTC	CASSVSDRGRVGYTF	TRBD1	NA	TRBV9	TRBJ1-2
TGTGCCAGCAGTCGGGGACTACAGTCCCAAGAGACCCAGTACTTC	CASSRGLQSQETQYF	TRBD2	NA	TRBV6-5	TRBJ2-5
TGTGCCAGTTCGGGGACAGGGGTCCACGAGCAGTACTTC	CASSGTGVHEQYF	TRBD1	NA	TRBV28	TRBJ2-7
TGTGCCAGCAGCCCACAGGGGGCGCGAATGACTGAAGCTTTCTTT	CASSPQGARMTEAFF	TRBD1	NA	TRBV6-5	TRBJ1-1
TGTGCCAGCAGCTCGGCGGGGTTGACAGCAACGCGTAGGTATGGCTACACCTTC	CASSSAGLTATRRYGYTF	NA	NA	TRBV9	TRBJ1-2
TGTGCCAGCAGCCGACACGGCTCTGGGGCCAACGTCCTGACTTTC	CASSRHGSGANVLTF	NA	NA	TRBV3-1/TRBV3-2	TRBJ2-6